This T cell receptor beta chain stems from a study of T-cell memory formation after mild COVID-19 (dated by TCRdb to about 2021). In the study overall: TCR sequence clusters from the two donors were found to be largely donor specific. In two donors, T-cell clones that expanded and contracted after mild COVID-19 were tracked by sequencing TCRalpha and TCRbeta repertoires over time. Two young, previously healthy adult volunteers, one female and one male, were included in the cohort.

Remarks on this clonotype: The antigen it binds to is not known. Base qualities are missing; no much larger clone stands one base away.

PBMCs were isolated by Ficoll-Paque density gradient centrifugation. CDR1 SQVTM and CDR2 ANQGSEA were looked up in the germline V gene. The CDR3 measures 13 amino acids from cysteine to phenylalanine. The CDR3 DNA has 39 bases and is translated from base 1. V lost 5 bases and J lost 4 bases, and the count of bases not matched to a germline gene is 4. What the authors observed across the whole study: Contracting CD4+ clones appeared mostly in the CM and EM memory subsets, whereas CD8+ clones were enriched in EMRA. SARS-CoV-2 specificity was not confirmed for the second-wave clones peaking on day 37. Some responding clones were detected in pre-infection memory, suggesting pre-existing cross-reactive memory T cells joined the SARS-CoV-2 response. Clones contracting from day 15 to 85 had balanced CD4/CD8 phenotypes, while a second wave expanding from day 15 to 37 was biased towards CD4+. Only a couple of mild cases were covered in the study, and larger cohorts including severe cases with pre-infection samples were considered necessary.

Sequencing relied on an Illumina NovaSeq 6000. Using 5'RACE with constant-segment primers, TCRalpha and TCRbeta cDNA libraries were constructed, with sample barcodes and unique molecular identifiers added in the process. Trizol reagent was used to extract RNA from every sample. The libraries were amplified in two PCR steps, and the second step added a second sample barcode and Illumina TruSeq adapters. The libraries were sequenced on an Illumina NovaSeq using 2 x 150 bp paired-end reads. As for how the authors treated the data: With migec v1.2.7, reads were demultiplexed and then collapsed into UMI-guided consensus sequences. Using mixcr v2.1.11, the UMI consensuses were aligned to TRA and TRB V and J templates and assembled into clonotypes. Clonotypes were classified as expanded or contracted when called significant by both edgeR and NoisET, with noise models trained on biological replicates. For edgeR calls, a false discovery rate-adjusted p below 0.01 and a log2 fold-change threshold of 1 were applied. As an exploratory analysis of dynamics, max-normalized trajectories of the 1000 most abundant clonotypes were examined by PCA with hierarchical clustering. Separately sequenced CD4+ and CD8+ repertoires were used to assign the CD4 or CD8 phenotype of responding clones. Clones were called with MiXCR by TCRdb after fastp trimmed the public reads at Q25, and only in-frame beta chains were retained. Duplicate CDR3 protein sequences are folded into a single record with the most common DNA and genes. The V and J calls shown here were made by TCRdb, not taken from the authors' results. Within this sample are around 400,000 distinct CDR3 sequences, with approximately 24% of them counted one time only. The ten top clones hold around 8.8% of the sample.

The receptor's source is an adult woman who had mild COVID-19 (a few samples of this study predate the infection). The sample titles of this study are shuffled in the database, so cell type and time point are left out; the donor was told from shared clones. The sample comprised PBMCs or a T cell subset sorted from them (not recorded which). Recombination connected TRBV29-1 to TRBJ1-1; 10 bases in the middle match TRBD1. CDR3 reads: CSVYRTGGTEAFF. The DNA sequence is TGCAGCGTTTATAGGACAGGGGGCACTGAAGCTTTCTTT.